This T cell receptor (beta chain) was identified during a study of OX40 agonist ivuxolimab in advanced cancers. In the study overall: Patients received ivuxolimab, an intravenous treatment, every 2 weeks at 0.01 to 10 mg/kg. Partial responses, seen in three patients, involved one hepatocellular carcinoma and two cutaneous melanomas. Participants, roughly 80% male, averaged roughly 60 years of age, ranging from about 23 to 85.

Generated by immunoSEQ multiplex PCR, the TCRdb table keeps only in-frame clones and is missing some. The sample lists approximately 70,000 clones, around nine tenths occurring once. CDR3 length: 13 residues. The germline gives CDR1 KGHSH, CDR2 LQKENI. Trimming removed 2 bases from V and 2 bases from J, with 7 bases in between. The source was CD4+ or CD8+ T cells sorted from blood, collected in a trial of the OX40 agonist ivuxolimab. The TCR comes from an adult with an advanced solid tumor such as melanoma, head and neck, liver or kidney cancer. The chain carries TRBV18 and TRBJ2-7, with unresolved D. The CDR3 DNA follows: TGTGCCAGCTCACCAGTGACGGCCTACGAGCAGTACTTC. Residues: CASSPVTAYEQYF.